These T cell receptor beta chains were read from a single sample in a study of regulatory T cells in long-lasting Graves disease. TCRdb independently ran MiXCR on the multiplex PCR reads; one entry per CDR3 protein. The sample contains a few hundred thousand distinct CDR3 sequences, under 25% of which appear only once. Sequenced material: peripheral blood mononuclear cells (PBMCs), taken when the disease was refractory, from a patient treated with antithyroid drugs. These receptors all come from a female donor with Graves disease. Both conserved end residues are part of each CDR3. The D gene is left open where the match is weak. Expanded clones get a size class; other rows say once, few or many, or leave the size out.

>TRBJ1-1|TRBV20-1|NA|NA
CSARRRGPTEAFF
TGCAGTGCTCGGCGGCGGGGGCCCACTGAAGCTTTCTTT
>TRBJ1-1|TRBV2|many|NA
CASSGDPLPAFF
TGTGCCAGCAGTGGGGACCCCCTCCCAGCTTTCTTT
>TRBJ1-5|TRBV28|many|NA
CASSSLNQPQHF
TGTGCCAGCAGTTCTCTTAACCAACCCCAGCATTTT
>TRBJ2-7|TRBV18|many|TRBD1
CASSQDRDEQYF
TGTGCCAGCTCACAGGACAGGGACGAGCAGTACTTC
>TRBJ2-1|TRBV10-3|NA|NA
CAIMGTREQFF
TGTGCCATCATGGGAACCAGAGAGCAGTTCTTC
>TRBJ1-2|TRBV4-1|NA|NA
CASSQYTGSYGYTF
TGCGCCAGCAGCCAATATACTGGAAGTTATGGCTACACCTTC
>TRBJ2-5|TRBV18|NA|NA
CASSPQARGETQYF
TGTGCCAGCTCACCACAAGCTAGGGGGGAGACCCAGTACTTC
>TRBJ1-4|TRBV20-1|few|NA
CSARDPVANEKLFF
TGCAGTGCTAGAGATCCGGTCGCTAATGAAAAACTGTTTTTT
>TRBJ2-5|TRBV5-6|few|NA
CASSPQFGGRTETQYF
TGTGCCAGCAGCCCCCAGTTTGGGGGGCGGACGGAGACCCAGTACTTC
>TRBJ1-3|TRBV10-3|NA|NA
CAISEPGGSSGNTIYF
TGTGCCATCAGTGAGCCAGGAGGAAGCTCTGGAAACACCATATATTTT
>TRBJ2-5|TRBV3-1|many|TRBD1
CASSQLTGTDQETQYF
TGTGCCAGCAGCCAACTCACCGGGACAGACCAAGAGACCCAGTACTTC
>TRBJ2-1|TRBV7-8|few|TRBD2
CASSLGAGTSGKYEQFF
TGTGCCAGCAGCTTAGGGGCCGGGACTAGCGGGAAGTATGAGCAGTTCTTC
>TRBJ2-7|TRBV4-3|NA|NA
CASSRGGTLLTYEQYF
TGCGCCAGCAGCAGAGGAGGTACACTTCTAACCTACGAGCAGTACTTC
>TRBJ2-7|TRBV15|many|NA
CATSRGGQSYEQYF
TGTGCCACCAGCAGAGGTGGACAGTCTTACGAGCAGTACTTC
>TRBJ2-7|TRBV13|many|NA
CASSLGVAYEQYF
TGTGCCAGCAGCTTAGGTGTAGCATACGAGCAGTACTTC
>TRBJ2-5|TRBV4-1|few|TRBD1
CASSRQGAAEETQYF
TGCGCCAGCAGCCGACAGGGGGCGGCGGAAGAGACCCAGTACTTC
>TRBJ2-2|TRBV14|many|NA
CASSQAGLVTGELFF
TGTGCCAGCAGCCAAGCGGGACTCGTCACCGGGGAGCTGTTTTTT
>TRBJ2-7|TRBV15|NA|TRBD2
CATGASGDYEQYF
TGTGCCACCGGAGCTAGCGGGGACTACGAGCAGTACTTC
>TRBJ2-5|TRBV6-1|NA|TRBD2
CASTEGRRAGKETQYF
TGTGCCAGCACCGAGGGCCGGAGAGCGGGAAAAGAGACCCAGTACTTC
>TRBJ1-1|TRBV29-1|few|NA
CSPVSGDGTEAFF
TGCAGCCCCGTTAGCGGGGATGGGACTGAAGCTTTCTTT
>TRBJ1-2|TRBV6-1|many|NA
CASSEAEPLGGYTF
TGTGCCAGCAGTGAAGCGGAGCCCTTGGGGGGCTACACCTTC
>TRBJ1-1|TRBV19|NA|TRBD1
CASTRTSGGRTEAFF
TGTGCCAGTACTAGAACCTCAGGGGGGAGGACTGAAGCTTTCTTT
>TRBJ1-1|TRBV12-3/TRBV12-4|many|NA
CASSFWAAKNTEAFF
TGTGCCAGCAGTTTCTGGGCCGCCAAGAACACTGAAGCTTTCTTT
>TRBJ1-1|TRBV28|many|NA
CASSITGTITEAFF
TGTGCCAGCAGTATCACCGGGACTATCACTGAAGCTTTCTTT
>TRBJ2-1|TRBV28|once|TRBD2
CASSFSGIRNEQFF
TGTGCCAGCAGTTTTAGCGGGATCAGGAATGAGCAGTTCTTC
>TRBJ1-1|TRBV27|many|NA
CASSTPGRLNTEAFF
TGTGCCAGCAGTACGCCGGGACGGCTGAACACTGAAGCTTTCTTT
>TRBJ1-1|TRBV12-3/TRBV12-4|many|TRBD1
CASSLAYRGHTEAFF
TGTGCCAGCAGTTTAGCGTACAGGGGGCACACTGAAGCTTTCTTT
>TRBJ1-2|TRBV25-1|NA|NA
CASSAQSPAYGYTF
TGTGCCAGCAGTGCTCAGTCCCCCGCCTATGGCTACACCTTC
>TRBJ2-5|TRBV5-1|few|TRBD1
CASSYGQGEETQYF
TGCGCCAGCAGCTACGGACAGGGTGAGGAGACCCAGTACTTC
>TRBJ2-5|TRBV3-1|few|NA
CASSQDALQQETQYF
TGTGCCAGCAGCCAAGATGCGCTGCAACAAGAGACCCAGTACTTC
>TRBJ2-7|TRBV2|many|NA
CASQDNGGVEQYF
TGTGCCAGCCAGGACAACGGCGGGGTCGAGCAGTACTTC
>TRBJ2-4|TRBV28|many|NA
CASSSASREDIQYF
TGTGCCAGCAGCTCAGCTTCGAGGGAGGACATTCAGTACTTC
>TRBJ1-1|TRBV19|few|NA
CASSHRPGLHTEAFF
TGTGCCAGTAGTCATAGACCCGGACTGCACACTGAAGCTTTCTTT
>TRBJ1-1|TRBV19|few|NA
CASSILGVNAEAFF
TGTGCCAGTAGTATACTCGGAGTGAACGCTGAAGCTTTCTTT
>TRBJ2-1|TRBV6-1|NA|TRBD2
CASRPGRRTSDNNEQFF
TGTGCCAGCAGACCCGGACGGAGGACTAGCGACAACAATGAGCAGTTCTTC
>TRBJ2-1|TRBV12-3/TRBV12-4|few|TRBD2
CASSIGTSGRAGGFF
TGTGCCAGCAGTATCGGGACTAGCGGGAGGGCTGGGGGGTTCTTC
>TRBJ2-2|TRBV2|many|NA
CATGLETGELFF
TGTGCCACGGGTCTTGAAACCGGGGAGCTGTTTTTT
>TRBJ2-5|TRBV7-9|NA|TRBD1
CASSIGRDRAFETQYF
TGTGCCAGCAGCATAGGTCGTGACAGGGCATTTGAGACCCAGTACTTC
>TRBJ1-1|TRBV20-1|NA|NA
CSARVGHMNTEAFF
TGCAGTGCTAGAGTAGGACACATGAACACTGAAGCTTTCTTT
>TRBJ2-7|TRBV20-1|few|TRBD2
CSAAGLADPYEQYF
TGCAGTGCGGCAGGCCTAGCGGACCCCTACGAGCAGTACTTC
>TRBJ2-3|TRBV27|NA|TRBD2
CASSLWTSGRGSTDTQYF
TGTGCCAGCAGTCTATGGACTAGCGGGAGGGGAAGCACAGATACGCAGTATTTT
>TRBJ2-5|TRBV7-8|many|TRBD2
CASSPDPGLAKETQYF
TGTGCCAGCAGCCCCGACCCGGGACTAGCAAAAGAGACCCAGTACTTC
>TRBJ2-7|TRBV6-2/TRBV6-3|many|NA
CASSEVASSEQYF
TGTGCCAGCAGTGAAGTTGCATCTAGCGAGCAGTACTTC
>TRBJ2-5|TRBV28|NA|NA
CASSFWESQETQYF
TGTGCCAGCAGTTTCTGGGAGTCCCAAGAGACCCAGTACTTC
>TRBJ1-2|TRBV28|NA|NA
CASSLRGAGYTF
TGTGCCAGCAGTTTACGAGGGGCCGGCTACACCTTC
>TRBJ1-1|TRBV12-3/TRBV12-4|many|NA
CASSFGENTEAFF
TGTGCCAGCAGTTTCGGAGAGAACACTGAAGCTTTCTTT
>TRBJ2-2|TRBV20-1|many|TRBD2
CSASVAGNTGELFF
TGCAGTGCTAGTGTAGCGGGGAACACCGGGGAGCTGTTTTTT
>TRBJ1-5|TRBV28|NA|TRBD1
CASHVQGSNQPQHF
TGTGCCAGCCACGTACAGGGGAGCAATCAGCCCCAGCATTTT
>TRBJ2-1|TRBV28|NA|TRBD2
CASTGTSGSFNEQFF
TGTGCCAGCACCGGGACTAGCGGGAGTTTTAATGAGCAGTTCTTC
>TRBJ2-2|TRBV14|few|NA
CASSHRGLAGSTGELFF
TGTGCCAGCAGTCACAGGGGTTTGGCGGGAAGCACCGGGGAGCTGTTTTTT
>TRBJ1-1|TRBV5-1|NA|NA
CASSAGTVSTEAFF
TGCGCCAGCAGCGCTGGGACCGTTTCGACTGAAGCTTTCTTT
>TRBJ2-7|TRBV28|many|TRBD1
CASSTGTVSYEQYF
TGTGCCAGCAGCACCGGGACAGTCTCCTACGAGCAGTACTTC
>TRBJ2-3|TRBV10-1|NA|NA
CASSDASSGTDTQYF
TGCGCCAGCAGTGACGCTAGTTCGGGCACAGATACGCAGTATTTT
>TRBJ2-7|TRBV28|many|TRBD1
CASRKQGAGEQYF
TGTGCCAGCAGAAAACAGGGGGCGGGGGAGCAGTACTTC
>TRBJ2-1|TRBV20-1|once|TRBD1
CSARVNRGHITNNEQFF
TGCAGTGCTAGAGTTAACAGGGGGCACATAACCAACAATGAGCAGTTCTTC
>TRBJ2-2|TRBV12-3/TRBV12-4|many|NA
CASSFTQQNTGELFF
TGTGCCAGCAGTTTCACCCAGCAGAACACCGGGGAGCTGTTTTTT
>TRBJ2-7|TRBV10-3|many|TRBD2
CAISESGGEVTYEQYF
TGTGCCATCAGTGAGTCTGGGGGGGAGGTTACCTACGAGCAGTACTTC